Below are 13 T cell receptor beta chains sequenced from a single sample in a study of cytomegalovirus exposure and HLA in healthy donors (dated by TCRdb to 2015 to 2018). The method was the immunoSEQ multiplex PCR assay. For the multiplex PCR, a mixture combining 60 forward primers for TCR Vbeta segments and 13 reverse primers for TCR Jbeta segments was used. TCRdb re-hosts the immuneACCESS table, in-frame sequences only. Its copies lack some clones; in the studies checked, an unresolved V gene accounts for under half of them, and the cause for the rest is not known. This sample gives fewer than 250,000 clones in total; roughly three quarters of them show up just once. 1.5% to 2% of the sample is held by the ten biggest clonotypes. Sequenced input: PBMCs. The origin of the receptors is a woman between 18 and 30 years old in good health and CMV-seronegative.

The chain has TRBV7-9 and TRBJ1-2; 7 bases align to TRBD1. The germline V gene encodes CDR1 SEHNR and CDR2 FQNEAQ (reference sequence). V dropped 6 bases and J dropped 4; count of bases not matched to a gene: 11. CDR3 length: 15 residues. The CDR3 loop reads CASSASGTELYGYTF. The DNA for the CDR3 is TGTGCCAGCAGTGCCAGTGGGACAGAGCTCTATGGCTACACCTTC. Looking up the rest from reference TRBV7-9 and TRBJ1-2 gives the full variable domain: DTGVSQNPRHKITKRGQNVTFRCDPISEHNRLYWYRQTLGQGPEFLTYFQNEAQLEKSRLLSDRFSAERPKGSFSTLEIQRTEQGDSAMYLCASSASGTELYGYTFGSGTRLTVV.

This clone was seen only a few times. CDR3: CASSTSLGQGDYGYTF. CDR3 nucleotides: TGTGCCAGTAGTACCTCCCTTGGACAGGGGGACTATGGCTACACCTTC. The chain combines TRBV19 with TRBJ1-2; TRBD1 matches at 10 bases. Germline V gene sequence: CDR1 LNHDA, CDR2 SQIVND (reference sequence). The junction had 8 bases not matched to a gene; V was cut back by 4 bases and J by 3 bases. This CDR3 spans 16 amino acids.

The chain is built from TRBV5-6 and TRBJ2-7; D gene unclear. The CDR3 has 11 residues. Trimming stripped 3 bases from V and 6 bases from J, with 7 bases between. Per germline, CDR1 SGHDT and CDR2 YYEEEE. The chain's CDR3 is CASSSPVEQYF. CDR3 nucleotide sequence: TGTGCCAGCAGCTCTCCCGTCGAGCAGTACTTC.

This chain links TRBV5-1 with TRBJ1-6, with D maybe TRBD1 (6 bases). Per germline, CDR1 SGHRS and CDR2 YFSETQ. Trimming took 2 bases from V and 5 from J, leaving 17 bases between them. The CDR3 sequence is 17 residues long. DNA of the CDR3: TGCGCCAGCAGCTTAAATCCTCAGGGGAACAATAATTCACCCCTCCACTTT. Translated: CASSLNPQGNNNSPLHF.

The chain uses TRBV7-9 and TRBJ1-2; TRBD1 matches 8 bases. V was pared by 8 bases and J by 7 bases, with 12 bases of the junction left unmatched. Germline V lookup: CDR1 SEHNR, CDR2 FQNEAQ (reference sequence). This CDR3 has 14 residues. CDR3 DNA: TGTGCCAGCGGAAGGACAGGGCTGGGGGGTGGCTACACCTTC. It translates to CASGRTGLGGGYTF.

The gene calls are TRBV4-3 and TRBJ2-6, with 10 bases that match TRBD2. This CDR3 comprises 18 residues. Per the germline V gene, CDR1 is LGHNA and CDR2 is YSLEER. Trimming removed 1 base from V and 2 bases from J; junction bases left unmatched: 5. The CDR3 coding sequence is TGCGCCAGCAGCCAAGTATGGCTAGCGGGAGCTGGGGCCAACGTCCTGACTTTC. Translating gives CASSQVWLAGAGANVLTF.

The chain has TRBV10-3 and TRBJ2-5; 12 bases are shared with TRBD1. V shed 4 bases, J shed 5 bases, and the junction held 2 bases outside the gene matches. In germline, CDR1 is ENHRY, CDR2 SYGVKD. The length of the CDR3 is 14 residues. CDR3 loop: CAISGDRGQETQYF. The CDR3 DNA is TGTGCCATCAGTGGGGACAGGGGGCAGGAGACCCAGTACTTC.

The chain recombines TRBV4-3 with TRBJ2-1; a weak D match, TRBD1 (5 bases). This CDR3 is 16 amino acids long. From germline, CDR1 is LGHNA and CDR2 YSLEER. Trimming cost V 0 bases and J 3 bases, with 12 bases left between them. The CDR3 sequence is CASSQELGRDYNEQFF. In DNA form, the CDR3 reads TGCGCCAGCAGCCAAGAACTGGGGCGAGACTACAATGAGCAGTTCTTC.

Only one count was recorded for this clone. V and J are TRBV9 and TRBJ2-3; 7 bases match TRBD1. Germline lookup yields CDR1 SGDLS and CDR2 YYNGEE. CDR3 length: 14 residues. V was pared by 4 bases and J by 3 bases, with 5 bases of the junction left unmatched. The CDR3 is CASSLLQGTDTQYF. DNA for the CDR3: TGTGCCAGCAGCCTACTACAGGGGACAGATACGCAGTATTTT.

Details on this clone: Other nucleotide sequences from this sample produce the same CDR3. This sequence joins TRBV19 and TRBJ2-7; tentatively, D is TRBD1 (5 bases). In germline, CDR1 is LNHDA, CDR2 SQIVND (reference sequence). With 2 bases removed from V and 1 base from J, the gap between germline ends came to 9 bases. This CDR3 has 14 amino acids. CDR3 sequence: CASSIQGSSYEQYF. Written as DNA, the CDR3 is TGTGCCAGTAGTATACAGGGCAGTTCCTACGAGCAGTACTTC.

In nucleotides, the CDR3 is TGTGCCAGCAGCTTTGGGACAGGGGGCAATCAGCCCCAGCATTTT. Translation gives CASSFGTGGNQPQHF. The chain combines TRBV7-9 with TRBJ1-5, with 10 positions matching TRBD1. In germline, CDR1 is SEHNR, CDR2 FQNEAQ (reference sequence). V shed 3 bases, J shed 2 bases, and the junction held 1 base outside the gene matches. This CDR3 has 15 amino acids.

The chain joins TRBV28 to TRBJ2-5; 9 bases match TRBD2. Trimming removed 3 bases from V and 4 bases from J; junction bases left unmatched: 6. This CDR3 comprises 15 residues. Germline assignment: CDR1 MDHEN and CDR2 SYDVKM. CDR3 amino acids: CASSLGGAGGETQYF. The CDR3 DNA reads TGTGCCAGCAGTTTGGGTGGAGCGGGAGGAGAGACCCAGTACTTC.

The CDR3 DNA reads as TGTGCCAGTACCCCCGACAGCTATGGCTACACCTTC. It yields the protein CASTPDSYGYTF. The chain carries TRBV19 and TRBJ1-2, with D maybe TRBD1 (5 bases). The CDR3 consists of 12 residues. From germline, CDR1 is LNHDA and CDR2 SQIVND (reference sequence). V lost 7 bases to trimming and J lost 4 bases, with 10 bases between them.